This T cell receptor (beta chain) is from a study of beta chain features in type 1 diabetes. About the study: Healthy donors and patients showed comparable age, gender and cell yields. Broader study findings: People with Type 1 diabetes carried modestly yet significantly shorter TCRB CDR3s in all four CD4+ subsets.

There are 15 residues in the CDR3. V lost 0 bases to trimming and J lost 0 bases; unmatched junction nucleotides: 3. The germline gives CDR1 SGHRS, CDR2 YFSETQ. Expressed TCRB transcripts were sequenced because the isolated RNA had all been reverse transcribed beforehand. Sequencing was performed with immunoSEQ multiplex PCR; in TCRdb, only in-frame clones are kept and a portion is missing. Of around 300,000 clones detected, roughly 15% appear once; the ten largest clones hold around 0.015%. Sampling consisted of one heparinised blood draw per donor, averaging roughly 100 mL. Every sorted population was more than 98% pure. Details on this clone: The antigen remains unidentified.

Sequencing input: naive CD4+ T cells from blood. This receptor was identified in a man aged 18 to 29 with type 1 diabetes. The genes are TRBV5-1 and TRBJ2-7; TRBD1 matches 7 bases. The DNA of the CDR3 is TGCGCCAGCAGCTTGGTCAGGGGGAGCTCCTACGAGCAGTACTTC. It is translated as CASSLVRGSSYEQYF.